This TCR beta chain was profiled in a study of blood T cell repertoires in COVID-19 (dated by TCRdb to 2018 to 2021). Regarding the study in general: Samples from collaborators originated in the United States, Italy and Spain and spanned both the acute and convalescent phases of COVID-19. The repertoires were made available in a free public database intended to serve as a resource for research on the immune response to SARS-CoV-2. Where available, HLA class I and class II types were obtained from metadata supplied by the sample provider rather than from assay-based typing. The dataset comprised deeply sampled blood TCRbeta repertoires from subjects exposed to, actively infected with, or recovered from COVID-19. Samples came from the ongoing ImmuneRACE study (first 160 participants) plus 1,254 subjects from 6 global collaborators. Sample metadata almost always included a de-identified subject ID, COVID-19 status, age in years and sex. The material from the prospective study consisted of cDNA or gDNA derived from T cells, B-cell-depleted T cells, or PBMCs.

TCRbeta CDR3 regions were amplified from genomic DNA using the immunoSEQ Assay, a bias-controlled multiplex PCR. The authors' pipeline ran thus. Nucleated cell counts per sample were estimated from amplification of reference gene primers within the assay. To quantify the absolute abundance of each unique TCRbeta CDR3 rearrangement, sequence reads were collapsed and filtered. For each sample, productive Simpson clonality was calculated by taking the square root of Simpson's diversity index across productive rearrangements. TCRdb stores this immuneACCESS table with in-frame sequences only. Part of the clones is absent; in the studies checked, under half of the shortfall reflects unresolved V genes, and no reason is known for the rest. That table supplies the V and J calls and clone size; D and trimming were determined from the DNA. Counted in this sample were 200,000 to 250,000 clones; around 90% of them appeared once. In total, the top ten clones hold approximately 3.5% of the sample.

The CDR3 runs 14 residues from the cysteine to the phenylalanine. Just the 42-base CDR3 DNA is kept, in frame starting at base 1. Ends trimmed: V by 5 bases, J by 4 bases; bases unmatched to a gene: 3. CDR1 KGHDR and CDR2 SFDVKD are derived from the germline V gene. Comment on this clone: Its antigen is currently not known. Base qualities are not at hand, and no much larger clone is one base apart.

Enrolling through a virtual design, the prospective study's participants ranged in age from roughly 18 to 95 years and lived across roughly 23 United States geographic areas. In the prospective study, cohorts were assigned on the basis of participant-reported clinical history obtained from a screening survey and a study questionnaire. Exposed participants were defined as having been in contact with someone with a PCR-confirmed or clinician-diagnosed COVID-19 case within 2 weeks of study entry. Mobile phlebotomists in the prospective study collected whole blood, serum and a nasopharyngeal or oropharyngeal swab from every participant. Additional blood draws and questionnaires over an approximately two-month period could optionally be provided by prospective study participants. Blood samples from the prospective study were shipped frozen or at room temperature prior to DNA extraction. The paper's findings and limits, for the study overall: How much clinical and demographic metadata was included differed by source and by participant, and the metadata was provided uncurated.

The sequenced material came from PBMCs or T cells enriched from blood (not recorded which). Recombination linked TRBV24-1 to TRBJ2-3; 9 bases in the middle match TRBD2. This clonotype originated in a woman aged 30 to 39 who had been exposed to COVID-19. The sequenced DNA: TGTGCCACCAGTGTAGCGGGAGACGCAGATACGCAGTATTTT. This translates into CATSVAGDADTQYF.